One and the same sample provided the 7 T cell receptor beta chains below, sequenced in a study of CD8 T cells in Susac syndrome. The RNA, about 0.45 to 1 ug, was put through reverse transcription using random hexamers. TCRdb re-analysed the immunoSEQ multiplex PCR reads in MiXCR, keeping a single row per CDR3 protein. This table has about 400,000 distinct CDR3 sequences, approximately 89% appearing once. Sequences were obtained from CD8+ T cells from PBMCs. The receptors come from a human donor with multiple sclerosis.

The CDR3 DNA sequence: TGTGCCACCGGTCGCGGATACTCCTACGAGCAGTACTTC. It codes for CATGRGYSYEQYF. This chain links TRBV7-9 with TRBJ2-7; no clear D gene. Trimming took off 10 bases at V and 0 bases at J, with 13 bases between the two ends. The CDR3 is 13 residues long. CDR1 and CDR2 from the germline V gene are SEHNR and FQNEAQ (reference sequence).

The gene calls are TRBV28 and TRBJ2-7, with 9 bases matching TRBD2. The CDR3 consists of 15 residues. Germline CDR1 MDHEN, CDR2 SYDVKM. Trimming took 7 bases from V and 3 from J; bases not matched to a gene: 10. CDR3 DNA: TGTGCCAGCAACCAGGCGCTAGCGGGGTACTACGAGCAGTACTTC. Its protein product is CASNQALAGYYEQYF.

J is TRBJ1-2 and V is TRBV6-5; perhaps TRBD1 as D (5 bases). The V end lost 0 bases, the J end lost 6 bases, and 8 bases lay between the germline ends. Germline V CDR1 and CDR2: MNHEY, SVGAGI. The CDR3 is 13 amino acids. CDR3 in amino acids: CASSYSGRDGYTF. CDR3 coding DNA: TGTGCCAGCAGTTACTCCGGCAGGGATGGCTACACCTTC.

The chain combines TRBV5-1 with TRBJ2-1; TRBD2 matches at 14 bases. The CDR3 has 15 amino acids. Germline loops: CDR1 SGHRS, CDR2 YFSETQ. After removal of 4 bases from V and 8 bases from J, the junction contained 5 bases not matched to a gene. CDR3 in DNA: TGCGCCAGCAGCGAAGGGACTAGCGGGAGTGATGAGCAGTTCTTC. It codes for CASSEGTSGSDEQFF.

In DNA form, the CDR3 reads TGTGCCACCAGCACCTCCTTCCTGTACAATGAGCAGTTCTTC. Protein: CATSTSFLYNEQFF. V usage is TRBV15 and J usage is TRBJ2-1; D is ambiguous. CDR1 and CDR2 from the germline V gene are LNHNV and YYDKDF (reference sequence). The CDR3 totals 14 residues. Trimming removed 4 bases at V and 4 bases at J, with 11 bases between.

The chain recombines TRBV12-3 or TRBV12-4 with TRBJ2-6; D could derive from TRBD1 or TRBD2 (5 bases each). Trimming cost V 1 base and J 4 bases, with 8 bases left between them. The CDR3 consists of 15 residues. The DNA for the CDR3 is TGTGCCAGCAGTTTAGGGGGGATGGGGGCCAACGTCCTGACTTTC. As protein: CASSLGGMGANVLTF.

This chain connects TRBV10-3 to TRBJ2-1, with D tentatively TRBD1 or TRBD2 (5 bases each). Trimming shortened V by 4 bases and J by 5 bases, and 21 bases separated the two germline ends. The CDR3 totals 17 residues. The germline CDR1 and CDR2 sequences are ENHRY and SYGVKD. CDR3 loop: CAISGPVQGRSDNEQFF. Written as DNA, the CDR3 is TGTGCCATCAGTGGGCCAGTCCAGGGACGGTCCGACAATGAGCAGTTCTTC.